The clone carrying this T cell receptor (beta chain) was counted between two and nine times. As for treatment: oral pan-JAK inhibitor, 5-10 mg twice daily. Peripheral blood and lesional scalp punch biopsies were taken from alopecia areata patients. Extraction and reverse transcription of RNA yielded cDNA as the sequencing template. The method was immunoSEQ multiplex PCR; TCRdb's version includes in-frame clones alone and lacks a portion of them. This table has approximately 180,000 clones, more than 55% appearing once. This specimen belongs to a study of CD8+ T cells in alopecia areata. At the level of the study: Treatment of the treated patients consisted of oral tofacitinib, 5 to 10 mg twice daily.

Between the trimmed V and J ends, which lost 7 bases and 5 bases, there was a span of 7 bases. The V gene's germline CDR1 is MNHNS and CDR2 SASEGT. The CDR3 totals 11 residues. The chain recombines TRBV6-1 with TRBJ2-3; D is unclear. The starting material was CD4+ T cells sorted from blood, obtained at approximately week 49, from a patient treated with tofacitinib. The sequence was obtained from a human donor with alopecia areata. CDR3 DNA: TGTGCCAGCACTTCGAGAGATACGCAGTATTTT. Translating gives CASTSRDTQYF.